This paragraph reports one TCR beta chain. Its target is unknown. This PCR relied on a set of 60 Vbeta primers and 13 Jbeta primers. Produced via immunoSEQ multiplex PCR; TCRdb's table is partial and in-frame only. The sample lists some 93,000 clones, about 79% occurring once. These data originate in a study of cytomegalovirus exposure and HLA in healthy donors. Study background: Out of about 360 genotyped donors, about 84% belonged to the Caucasian-associated ancestry cluster.

The CDR3 spans 13 residues. Trimming took off 4 bases at V and 4 bases at J, with 10 bases between the two ends. Germline CDR1 SNHLY, CDR2 FYNNEI. Broader study findings: The study recorded more than 150 TCR beta chains that were cytomegalovirus-associated. Most CMV-associated TCR beta chains appeared HLA-restricted in a later analysis.

The genes are TRBV2 and TRBJ2-5, with D maybe TRBD1 (5 bases). The sample consisted of PBMCs. This TCR came from a man between 50 and 59 years old in good health and CMV-seronegative. Here the CDR3 reads CASSVDRRETQYF. The CDR3 DNA sequence: TGTGCCAGCAGTGTAGACAGACGAGAGACCCAGTACTTC.